The T cell receptor beta chain under discussion was sequenced for a study of blood T cell repertoires in COVID-19. The germline CDR1 and CDR2 sequences are SGHDT and YYEEEE. The J segment lost 5 bases and the V segment lost 4 bases, leaving 10 bases of the junction unmatched. The CDR3 contains 16 residues. Sequenced by immunoSEQ multiplex PCR; TCRdb stores in-frame clones only, minus some. Of 210,000 or so clones listed, around 90% are singletons. The sequence was collected from a man younger than 45 with acute or convalescent COVID-19. The sequencing sample was made of peripheral blood. The rearrangement links TRBV5-6 to TRBJ2-3, with 10 bases that match TRBD2. CDR3 sequence (DNA): TGTGCCAGCAGCCATGGTCTAGCGGGAGTAGGAGATACGCAGTATTTT. This encodes CASSHGLAGVGDTQYF.